Listed below are T cell receptor beta chains from one sample, sequenced in a study of blood T cell repertoires in COVID-19. The protocol was immunoSEQ multiplex PCR, while the TCRdb copy is restricted to in-frame clones and leaves out a portion. The table has fewer than 300,000 clones, roughly 83% seen once. Material: peripheral blood. These receptor sequences come from a woman in her 70s with active or convalescent COVID-19. The CDR3 runs from the conserved cysteine through the conserved F or W. D genes are given only for firm matches. The listing skips clone size in some rows; elsewhere it reads once, few, many or a size class.

CDR3nt: TGCAGCGTTGGGGGCGGGAGTAAAGCAGATACGCAGTATTTT
CDR3aa: CSVGGGSKADTQYF
j_gene: TRBJ2-3
abundance: few
d_gene: TRBD2
v_gene: TRBV29-1

CDR3nt: TGCGCCAGCAGCTTGTACGGTGGGGGGTCCCCGGGGAGATACGAGCAGTACTTC
CDR3aa: CASSLYGGGSPGRYEQYF
j_gene: TRBJ2-7
abundance: .
d_gene: .
v_gene: TRBV5-1

CDR3nt: TGTGCCAGCAACACCGCCCCAGAGGCTAACTATGGCTACACCTTC
CDR3aa: CASNTAPEANYGYTF
j_gene: TRBJ1-2
abundance: .
d_gene: .
v_gene: TRBV6-4

CDR3nt: TGTGCTAGTGGTTGGGACAGGAATAATGAAAAACTGTTTTTT
CDR3aa: CASGWDRNNEKLFF
j_gene: TRBJ1-4
abundance: .
d_gene: TRBD1
v_gene: TRBV12-5

CDR3nt: TGCGCCAGCAGCCAACTGTCCCCGGGGGAAAAACTGTTTTTT
CDR3aa: CASSQLSPGEKLFF
j_gene: TRBJ1-4
abundance: .
d_gene: .
v_gene: TRBV4-1

CDR3nt: TGTGCCAGCAGCCTTGGGGGGAGATCCTACAATGAGCAGTTCTTC
CDR3aa: CASSLGGRSYNEQFF
j_gene: TRBJ2-1
abundance: .
d_gene: .
v_gene: TRBV7-3

CDR3nt: TGTGCCAGCAGCGTAGGAGGGACAATCACGGCGAACTATGGCTACACCTTC
CDR3aa: CASSVGGTITANYGYTF
j_gene: TRBJ1-2
abundance: .
d_gene: .
v_gene: TRBV9

CDR3nt: TGTGCCAGCAGCCAAGCCAACTCCTACAATGAGCAGTTCTTC
CDR3aa: CASSQANSYNEQFF
j_gene: TRBJ2-1
abundance: .
d_gene: .
v_gene: TRBV3-1/TRBV3-2

CDR3nt: TGTGCCAGCAGCCAAGTCCCCGGACTTAACAATGAGCAGTTCTTC
CDR3aa: CASSQVPGLNNEQFF
j_gene: TRBJ2-1
abundance: .
d_gene: .
v_gene: TRBV4-2

CDR3nt: TGCGCCAGCAGCCAAGATCGCGGTAGCGGGGATCCTGATACGCAGTATTTT
CDR3aa: CASSQDRGSGDPDTQYF
j_gene: TRBJ2-3
abundance: .
d_gene: TRBD2
v_gene: TRBV4-3

CDR3nt: TGTGCCAGCAGTTTATCGATCAGCGGGGGGGCTTGGTTCTTC
CDR3aa: CASSLSISGGAWFF
j_gene: TRBJ2-1
abundance: few
d_gene: TRBD2
v_gene: TRBV27

CDR3nt: TGTGCCAGCAGTTACTCGAGCGGGGGTTGGGAGACCCAGTACTTC
CDR3aa: CASSYSSGGWETQYF
j_gene: TRBJ2-5
abundance: .
d_gene: TRBD2
v_gene: TRBV6-5